The 18 T cell receptor beta chains listed next were all sequenced from one sample in a study of cytomegalovirus exposure and HLA in healthy donors. Primers for the PCR totalled 60 Vbeta and 13 Jbeta. Some clones are missing from TCRdb's copy, which holds only in-frame ones; the method was immunoSEQ multiplex PCR. The sample includes 140,000 or so clones, 70% to 85% seen only once; the top ten take 3% to 3.5%. The specimen sequenced was PBMCs. These receptors were taken from a male donor in good health and CMV-seronegative.

The J gene is TRBJ1-1, the V gene TRBV4-1; TRBD1 is a possible D gene (5 bases). CDR1 and CDR2 (germline): MGHRA, YSYEKL. V lost 0 bases, J lost 1 base, and 9 bases lay in between. CDR3 length equals 15 residues. This CDR3 reads CASSQDSGQNTEAFF. The DNA of the CDR3 is TGCGCCAGCAGCCAAGATTCAGGACAGAACACTGAAGCTTTCTTT.

This clone was seen a few times. The chain combines TRBV29-1 with TRBJ2-5; 10 bases fit TRBD1. The J call may be mistaken, given a closer DNA end match to TRBJ2-7. This CDR3 contains 14 residues. Germline assignment: CDR1 SQVTM and CDR2 ANQGSEA. The CDR3 region is CSVDTTGGVHEQYF. Written as DNA, the CDR3 is TGCAGCGTTGATACGACAGGGGGCGTACACGAGCAGTACTTC.

The chain has TRBV15 and TRBJ1-3; 7 bases align to TRBD1. This CDR3 has 15 residues. V lost 4 bases and J lost 0; bases outside the gene matches: 3. Germline loops: CDR1 LNHNV, CDR2 YYDKDF (reference sequence). The CDR3 coding sequence is TGTGCCACCAGCACCTGGGACAGCTCTGGAAACACCATATATTTT. As protein: CATSTWDSSGNTIYF. The complete variable domain, with remaining parts taken from reference TRBV15 and TRBJ1-3, reads DAMVIQNPRYQVTQFGKPVTLSCSQTLNHNVMYWYQQKSSQAPKLLFHYYDKDFNNEADTPDNFQSRRPNTSFCFLDIRSPGLGDTAMYLCATSTWDSSGNTIYFGEGSWLTVV.

The rearrangement uses TRBV7-3 and TRBJ2-4; TRBD1 matches at 10 bases. Germline assignment: CDR1 SGHTA and CDR2 FQGTGA. V shed 5 bases, J shed 2 bases, and the junction held 6 bases outside the gene matches. There are 16 residues in the CDR3. The CDR3 DNA follows: TGTGCCAGCAGCCCGGGACAGGGGAGGACCAAAAACATTCAGTACTTC. Translating it yields CASSPGQGRTKNIQYF.

The chain is built from TRBV28 and TRBJ2-6, with TRBD2 matching 8 bases. The CDR3 has 20 residues. The trim removed 2 bases at V and 2 bases at J, leaving 14 bases unmatched. CDR1 and CDR2 (germline): MDHEN, SYDVKM. CDR3 DNA sequence: TGTGCCAGCAGTTTAAGCGGGGGTTACGGGACATCCCCTGGGGCCAACGTCCTGACTTTC. This sequence encodes CASSLSGGYGTSPGANVLTF.

V gene TRBV1 combines with J gene TRBJ2-7; the table's D call TRBD2 went unverified against the DNA. TRBV1 is annotated as a pseudogene. CDR3 length equals 14 residues. The CDR3 region has the DNA TGCACCAGCAGCCCGACTAGCGGGAGAATGGAGCAGTACTTC. It codes for CTSSPTSGRMEQYF.

This clone occurred a few times. The chain links TRBV6-1 to TRBJ2-1; 9 positions agree with TRBD2. Germline CDR1 reads MNHNS; CDR2 reads SASEGT. V trimming: 6 bases; J trimming: 1 base; junction bases outside the gene matches: 4. The CDR3 is made up of 15 amino acids. CDR3 sequence (DNA): TGTGCCAGCAGCCGGAGCGGGGGGTCCTACAATGAGCAGTTCTTC. Translated, it gives CASSRSGGSYNEQFF.

The chain is built from TRBV29-1 and TRBJ2-1, with TRBD1 matching over 8 bases. J gave up 4 bases and V 6 bases, and 5 bases lay outside the gene matches. The germline gives CDR1 SQVTM, CDR2 ANQGSEA. The CDR3 extends over 13 amino acids. The CDR3 bases are TGCAGCGTGGCAGGGGGCTTATACAATGAGCAGTTCTTC. Translation gives CSVAGGLYNEQFF.

The rearrangement uses TRBV6-1 and TRBJ1-2; 8 nucleotides align to TRBD1. There are 13 residues in the CDR3. Germline V gene lookup returns CDR1 MNHNS and CDR2 SASEGT. V was pared by 8 bases and J by 6 bases, with 8 bases of the junction left unmatched. The CDR3 protein is CASGDRRINGYTF. CDR3 nucleotides: TGTGCCAGCGGGGACAGGCGGATAAATGGCTACACCTTC.

The V gene is TRBV2, the J gene TRBJ2-5; 9 nucleotides agree with TRBD2. Germline trimming cut 7 bases from V and 1 base from J; bases unmatched to any gene: 16. Per the germline V gene, CDR1 is SNHLY and CDR2 is FYNNEI. CDR3 length equals 18 residues. The CDR3 protein is CASIWVGAAGGTQETQYF. The CDR3 nucleotides read TGTGCCAGCATCTGGGTTGGGGCGGCGGGAGGGACCCAAGAGACCCAGTACTTC.

This clone has a handful of counts. The chain joins TRBV25-1 to TRBJ2-2, with 8 positions matching TRBD2. CDR1 is MGHDK, CDR2 SYGVNS, per germline. The CDR3 spans 15 residues. The V gene end was trimmed by 4 bases and the J gene end by 5 bases; junction bases not matched to a gene: 6. The DNA of the CDR3 is TGTGCCAGCAGTGTCCAGCGGGAGATTACCGGGGAGCTGTTTTTT. Translated: CASSVQREITGELFF.

In the case of this clone: One junction end does not reproduce the germline sequence, and a read error may be involved. The J gene is TRBJ2-1, the V gene TRBV7-9; tentative D call: TRBD2 (5 bases). Germline loops: CDR1 SEHNR, CDR2 FQNEAQ (reference sequence). The CDR3 has 12 residues. The DNA of the CDR3 is TGTTCCAGCAGCTCCGGGGAGCGTGAGCAGTTCTTC. Protein sequence: CSSSSGEREQFF. Complete variable domain (other parts from reference TRBV7-9 and TRBJ2-1): DTGVSQNPRHKITKRGQNVTFRCDPISEHNRLYWYRQTLGQGPEFLTYFQNEAQLEKSRLLSDRFSAERPKGSFSTLEIQRTEQGDSAMYLCSSSSGEREQFFGPGTRLTVL.

The rearrangement uses TRBV13 and TRBJ1-5; TRBD1 aligns across 9 bases. The CDR3 contains 15 residues. Germline CDR1 PRHDT, CDR2 FYEKMQ (reference sequence). V shed 6 bases, J shed 5 bases, and the junction held 8 bases outside the gene matches. CDR3 bases: TGTGCCAGCAGTTTCGGACAGGGGCAGGATCAGCCCCAGCATTTT. Translating gives CASSFGQGQDQPQHF.

V is TRBV6-5 and J is TRBJ2-1, with 11 bases lining up with TRBD2. The germline V gene has CDR1 MNHEY and CDR2 SVGAGI. CDR3 size: 16 residues. V lost 4 bases to trimming and J lost 6 bases; unmatched junction nucleotides: 8. The CDR3 reads CASSLTSGGRGNEQFF. CDR3 sequence (DNA): TGTGCCAGCAGTTTAACTAGCGGGGGCCGGGGCAATGAGCAGTTCTTC.

This chain uses TRBV19 with TRBJ2-3; a possible D gene is TRBD2 (5 bases). Trimming pared 4 bases from V and 0 bases from J, leaving 14 bases between. The CDR3 totals 16 residues. Germline CDR1 reads LNHDA; CDR2 reads SQIVND (reference sequence). CDR3: CASSTLLAGSTDTQYF. The CDR3 coding sequence is TGTGCCAGTAGTACCCTCTTGGCGGGTAGCACAGATACGCAGTATTTT.

In the case of this clone: An end of the junction does not agree with germline; a read error may underlie this. This chain links TRBV7-7 with TRBJ2-1; D is possibly TRBD2 (5 bases). The CDR3 has 13 amino acids. Germline lookup yields CDR1 SSHAT and CDR2 FNYEAQ (reference sequence). In DNA form, the CDR3 reads TGTGCTAGCAGCTTAGAGCGAGGGAATGAGCAGTTCTTC. Translated: CASSLERGNEQFF. Together with reference TRBV7-7 and TRBJ2-1, the CDR3 gives the full variable domain: GAGVSQSPRYKVTKRGQDVTLRCDPISSHATLYWYQQALGQGPEFLTYFNYEAQPDKSGLPSDRFSAERPEGSISTLTIQRTEQRDSAMYRCASSLERGNEQFFGPGTRLTVL.

The chain couples TRBV13 to TRBJ2-1; D may be TRBD2 (6 bases). Germline V gene sequence: CDR1 PRHDT, CDR2 FYEKMQ (reference sequence). The CDR3 sequence is 15 residues long. V was shortened by 3 bases and J by 2 bases, with 11 bases between the two germline ends. The DNA for the CDR3 is TGTGCCAGCAGCTTGGGGACTGCAACCTACAATGAGCAGTTCTTC. Translation: CASSLGTATYNEQFF.

The chain joins TRBV21-1 to TRBJ2-5; the table's D call, TRBD1, was not checked against the DNA. TRBV21-1 is an annotated pseudogene. CDR3 length: 14 amino acids. CDR3 sequence: CASSQGQSQETQYF. CDR3 coding DNA: TGTGCCAGCAGCCAGGGACAGTCGCAAGAGACCCAGTACTTC.